The 31 T cell receptor beta chains below were found in one sample sequenced in a study of beta chain features in type 1 diabetes. Investigators reverse transcribed all isolated RNA, so they sequenced expressed TCRB transcripts. Profiling relied on immunoSEQ multiplex PCR, and the TCRdb table lists in-frame clones only, not all of them. The sample lists about 650,000 clones, about an eighth occurring once. Study outcomes and limitations: For Type 1 diabetes patients, all four CD4+ subsets carried TCRB CDR3s that were moderately but significantly shorter.

Their specific antigens are unknown. Input material: naive CD4+ T cells from blood. The receptors come from a man aged 25 to 40 with type 1 diabetes.

This clone was detected only a few times. The chain joins TRBV28 to TRBJ1-6, with TRBD1 matching 7 bases. CDR3 size: 14 residues. Germline trimming cut 10 bases from V and 6 bases from J; bases unmatched to any gene: 9. Looked up from germline, CDR1 is MDHEN and CDR2 is SYDVKM. The chain's CDR3 is CATSTGTVNSPLHF. CDR3 nucleotides: TGTGCCACCTCCACCGGGACAGTTAATTCACCCCTCCACTTT.

This clone showed up just a few times. Germline and junction disagree at one end, which may indicate a read error. The chain is built from TRBV30 and TRBJ1-2; 9 bases fit TRBD1. CDR1 GTSNPN and CDR2 SVGIG come from the germline V gene (reference sequence). The CDR3 is 13 amino acids. The CDR3 DNA sequence: TGTGCCTGGAGTCACCCCGGGACAGGGATGTTCTCCTTC. It yields the protein CAWSHPGTGMFSF.

The chain combines TRBV9 with TRBJ2-3, with D perhaps being TRBD1 or TRBD2 (6 bases each). Germline CDR1 reads SGDLS; CDR2 reads YYNGEE. V was clipped by 1 base and J by 4 bases, with 13 bases between them. CDR3 length equals 15 residues. This chain's CDR3 is CASSVITGGADTQYF. CDR3 sequence (DNA): TGTGCCAGCAGCGTAATAACCGGGGGCGCAGATACGCAGTATTTT.

This clone was observed a handful of times. CDR3 DNA: TGTGCCAGTAGCACTACCGGGACTAGCGGGTGGAATGAGCAGTTCTTC. Translated, it gives CASSTTGTSGWNEQFF. The genes are TRBV19 and TRBJ2-1; 12 bases agree with TRBD2. V shed 6 bases and J 7 bases; nucleotides not matched to a gene: 10. The CDR3 spans 16 residues. The germline V gene encodes CDR1 LNHDA and CDR2 SQIVND (reference sequence).

On this clone: The identical CDR3 is also encoded by other nucleotide sequences in the sample. The chain links TRBV11-2 to TRBJ2-5; D call uncertain. This CDR3 contains 12 residues. Germline V gene lookup returns CDR1 SGHAT and CDR2 FQNNGV. The ends were cut back, 0 bases at V and 2 bases at J, with 1 base in the middle. DNA for the CDR3: TGTGCCAGCAGCTTAGAACAAGAGACCCAGTACTTC. Protein product: CASSLEQETQYF.

J is TRBJ2-3 and V is TRBV29-1, with 10 bases lining up with TRBD2. The length of the CDR3 is 15 residues. CDR1 SQVTM and CDR2 ANQGSEA come from the germline V gene. Trimming cost V 7 bases and J 4 bases; bases outside gene matches: 11. CDR3 DNA: TGCAGCGCCGTCCTGAGCGGGGGGGCCCCAGATACGCAGTATTTT. Translated: CSAVLSGGAPDTQYF.

The chain carries TRBV6-5 and TRBJ1-1; D remains ambiguous. There are 14 residues in the CDR3. V gave up 4 bases and J gave up 1 base, with 10 bases separating them. In germline, CDR1 is MNHEY, CDR2 SVGAGI. The CDR3 sequence is CASSSVPRNTEAFF. The CDR3 nucleotides read TGTGCCAGCAGTTCGGTCCCGAGGAACACTGAAGCTTTCTTT.

This clone has only a few counts. The chain has TRBV13 and TRBJ1-6; no clear D gene. V was shortened by 0 bases and J by 6 bases, with 12 bases between the two germline ends. The germline gives CDR1 PRHDT, CDR2 FYEKMQ (reference sequence). CDR3 length: 16 amino acids. This CDR3 is CASSLGGRSFNSPLHF. The CDR3 nucleotides are TGTGCCAGCAGCTTAGGCGGAAGGAGCTTTAATTCACCCCTCCACTTT.

In its sample, this clone was seen a few times. The chain couples TRBV30 to TRBJ2-1; 9 bases line up with TRBD1. The CDR3 has 14 amino acids. Per germline, CDR1 GTSNPN and CDR2 SVGIG (reference sequence). The V and J ends lost 0 bases and 12 bases, in that order; junction bases with no gene match: 9. The CDR3 nucleotides read TGTGCCTGGAGTGTACAGGGGGCAGCATCGCGGCAGTTCTTC. Its translation: CAWSVQGAASRQFF.

The chain carries TRBV7-9 and TRBJ1-3; D is uncertain. V lost 8 bases and J lost 4, with 12 bases in between. Germline CDR1 SEHNR, CDR2 FQNEAQ (reference sequence). The CDR3 has 13 amino acids. The CDR3 protein is CASQINAGNTIYF. CDR3 DNA sequence: TGTGCCAGCCAAATTAACGCCGGAAACACCATATATTTT.

This rearrangement joins TRBV6-1 to TRBJ1-6; no reliable D call. CDR1 MNHNS and CDR2 SASEGT come from the germline V gene. V shed 4 bases and J shed 10 bases, with 11 bases lying between them. CDR3 size: 13 residues. CDR3 sequence (DNA): TGTGCCAGCAGTGGGTCGGGGATGTCACCCCTCCACTTT. This encodes CASSGSGMSPLHF.

V gene TRBV25-1 combines with J gene TRBJ1-1; 9 bases fit TRBD1. V gave up 3 bases and J gave up 5 bases; unmatched junction bases: 4. The germline V gene has CDR1 MGHDK and CDR2 SYGVNS. This CDR3 contains 14 residues. As DNA, the CDR3 is TGTGCCAGCAGTGATCGACAGGGGGGAACTGAAGCTTTCTTT. Translating gives CASSDRQGGTEAFF.

This clone has a handful of counts. V is TRBV2 and J is TRBJ2-3, with D uncertain. The V end was cut by 5 bases, the J end by 0 bases, with 9 bases between. Germline V gene data show CDR1 as SNHLY and CDR2 as FYNNEI. This CDR3 is 14 amino acids long. This chain's CDR3 is CASSWTTSTDTQYF. CDR3 nucleotides: TGTGCCAGCAGTTGGACGACTAGCACAGATACGCAGTATTTT.

This clone turned up a few times. V gene TRBV10-3 combines with J gene TRBJ1-5; 7 positions agree with TRBD1. The CDR3 loop spans 15 amino acids. Losses at the gene ends were 5 bases for V and 3 bases for J; bases not matched to a gene: 7. Germline CDR1 and CDR2: ENHRY and SYGVKD. The chain's CDR3 is CAISQGTVNNQPQHF. The CDR3 DNA sequence: TGTGCCATCAGTCAAGGGACAGTAAACAATCAGCCCCAGCATTTT.

The V and J genes are TRBV7-2 and TRBJ2-3; TRBD2 matches 7 bases. The junction had 7 bases not matched to a gene; V was cut back by 2 bases and J by 2 bases. Germline-derived CDR1 and CDR2 are SGHTA and FQGNSA. The CDR3 is 16 amino acids. CDR3 region: CASSLIAGESTDTQYF. CDR3 DNA sequence: TGTGCCAGCAGCTTAATCGCGGGGGAATCCACAGATACGCAGTATTTT.

The V gene is TRBV4-3, the J gene TRBJ1-2; tentative D call: TRBD1 (6 bases). CDR1 is LGHNA and CDR2 is YSLEER in the germline V gene. CDR3 length equals 15 residues. V was pared by 4 bases and J by 8 bases, with 20 bases between. CDR3 nucleotides: TGCGCCAGCAGCCCGCATATGGACAGTCGGATCGGCTACACCTTC. Translation gives CASSPHMDSRIGYTF.

This clone was observed many times. The rearrangement links TRBV10-3 to TRBJ2-1; TRBD1 aligns across 7 bases. Losses at the gene ends were 8 bases for V and 1 base for J; bases not matched to a gene: 2. CDR1 and CDR2 from the germline V gene are ENHRY and SYGVKD. This CDR3 comprises 13 residues. CDR3 region: CAIQGDSYNEQFF. CDR3 nucleotide sequence: TGTGCCATCCAGGGGGATTCCTACAATGAGCAGTTCTTC.

This sequence joins TRBV9 and TRBJ1-1, with 7 positions matching TRBD1. This CDR3 is 12 amino acids long. J was trimmed by 7 bases and V by 1 base; bases with no gene match: 1. The V gene's germline CDR1 is SGDLS and CDR2 YYNGEE. The DNA of the CDR3 is TGTGCCAGCAGCGTAACAGGGGATGAAGCTTTCTTT. Translation gives CASSVTGDEAFF.

This clone was seen a few times. The chain carries TRBV4-2 and TRBJ2-1, with 7 nucleotides matching TRBD1. With V trimmed by 5 bases and J by 0 bases, 7 bases remained unmatched. The CDR3 has 16 amino acids. In germline, CDR1 is LGHNA, CDR2 YNFKEQ. The CDR3 loop is CASSTGQATSYNEQFF. For the CDR3, the DNA is TGTGCCAGCAGCACCGGACAGGCGACCTCCTACAATGAGCAGTTCTTC.

The chain employs TRBV10-3 and TRBJ2-7; 12 bases are shared with TRBD2. CDR1 is ENHRY, CDR2 SYGVKD, per germline. V dropped 6 bases and J dropped 4; count of bases not matched to a gene: 7. The CDR3 sequence is 15 residues long. The CDR3 is CAISDTLAGGYEQYF. The CDR3 DNA sequence: TGTGCCATCAGCGACACCCTAGCGGGGGGGTACGAGCAGTACTTC.

This chain connects TRBV27 to TRBJ1-4; D is uncertain. With 3 bases removed from V and 4 bases from J, the gap between germline ends came to 12 bases. CDR3 size: 15 residues. Germline V gives CDR1 MNHEY, CDR2 SMNVEV (reference sequence). The CDR3: CASSLSGFVNEKLFF. CDR3 in DNA: TGTGCCAGCAGTTTGTCAGGATTTGTTAATGAAAAACTGTTTTTT. Supplemented by reference TRBV27 and TRBJ1-4, the full variable domain reads EAQVTQNPRYLITVTGKKLTVTCSQNMNHEYMSWYRQDPGLGLRQIYYSMNVEVTDKGDVPEGYKVSRKEKRNFPLILESPSPNQTSLYFCASSLSGFVNEKLFFGSGTQLSVL.

This clone was seen only a few times. An end of the junction differs from the germline gene, which may be a read error. The rearrangement uses TRBV9 and TRBJ1-2; the match to TRBD1 covers 8 bases. The CDR3 is 15 amino acids. Germline CDR1 SGDLS, CDR2 YYNGEE. The CDR3 here is CASSPHLGQGFHGAF. The CDR3 nucleotides are TGTGCCAGCAGCCCCCACCTAGGACAGGGCTTTCACGGTGCCTTC. The complete variable domain, with remaining parts taken from reference TRBV9 and TRBJ1-2, reads DSGVTQTPKHLITATGQRVTLRCSPRSGDLSVYWYQQSLDQGLQFLIQYYNGEERAKGNILERFSAQQFPDLHSELNLSSLELGDSALYFCASSPHLGQGFHGAFGSGTRLTVV.

This clone was observed a few times. The chain employs TRBV29-1 and TRBJ1-1; D possibly corresponds to TRBD1 (5 bases). V was pared by 0 bases and J by 4 bases, with 12 bases between. The CDR3 loop spans 14 amino acids. The germline V gene has CDR1 SQVTM and CDR2 ANQGSEA. CDR3 bases: TGCAGCGTTGAAGATGTGGGGCGGCGCACTGAAGCTTTCTTT. The encoded protein is CSVEDVGRRTEAFF.

This clone came up a few times. This chain joins TRBV7-2 and TRBJ2-7; D is unresolved. The V gene lost 0 bases and the J gene lost 4 bases, with 7 bases spanning the gap. The germline gives CDR1 SGHTA, CDR2 FQGNSA. This CDR3 contains 13 residues. In DNA form, the CDR3 reads TGTGCCAGCAGCTTAGCCCCCGGGTACGAGCAGTACTTC. This encodes CASSLAPGYEQYF.

The sample holds one count of this clone. V usage is TRBV2 and J usage is TRBJ2-5, with TRBD2 matching 10 bases. The CDR3 consists of 16 residues. The germline V gene has CDR1 SNHLY and CDR2 FYNNEI. V shed 1 base and J 2 bases; nucleotides not matched to a gene: 4. Here the CDR3 DNA reads TGTGCCAGCAGTGAAGGGGTAGCGGGGGGACAAGAGACCCAGTACTTC. Translated: CASSEGVAGGQETQYF.

This clone appeared a few times. The chain joins TRBV30 to TRBJ2-3; possibly TRBD1 or TRBD2 for D (5 bases each). The V gene lost 2 bases and the J gene lost 2 bases, with 8 bases spanning the gap. Per the germline V gene, CDR1 is GTSNPN and CDR2 is SVGIG (reference sequence). This CDR3 region has 13 residues. CDR3 nucleotide sequence: TGTGCCTGGAGTCGGGACCCCACAGATACGCAGTATTTT. Its translation: CAWSRDPTDTQYF.

There are a few counts of this clone. The rearrangement uses TRBV15 and TRBJ2-3, with 7 bases aligning to TRBD1. Germline CDR1 LNHNV, CDR2 YYDKDF (reference sequence). V was clipped by 5 bases and J by 3 bases; unmatched bases: 5. The CDR3 totals 14 residues. CDR3 sequence: CATSDGTATDTQYF. DNA of the CDR3: TGTGCCACCAGCGACGGGACAGCTACAGATACGCAGTATTTT. Complete variable domain (other parts from reference TRBV15 and TRBJ2-3): DAMVIQNPRYQVTQFGKPVTLSCSQTLNHNVMYWYQQKSSQAPKLLFHYYDKDFNNEADTPDNFQSRRPNTSFCFLDIRSPGLGDTAMYLCATSDGTATDTQYFGPGTRLTVL.

The table lists this clone with a few counts. The V and J genes are TRBV10-3 and TRBJ2-1; D tentatively reads TRBD1 or TRBD2 (5 bases each). Trimming removed 2 bases from V and 4 bases from J, with 18 bases in between. The germline V gene encodes CDR1 ENHRY and CDR2 SYGVKD. This CDR3 spans 17 amino acids. CDR3 region: CAISEGAGAVMYNEQFF. Here the CDR3 DNA reads TGTGCCATCAGTGAGGGGGCGGGCGCTGTCATGTACAATGAGCAGTTCTTC.

This clone appeared a few times. The chain is built from TRBV28 and TRBJ2-5; a possible D gene is TRBD1 (6 bases). CDR1 and CDR2 from the germline V gene are MDHEN and SYDVKM. Trimming removed 5 bases at V and 5 bases at J, with 15 bases between. The CDR3 spans 14 residues. The CDR3, as DNA: TGTGCCAGCAGTCCCCCGACAGGTCGTGAGACCCAGTACTTC. It encodes CASSPPTGRETQYF.

V and J are TRBV7-7 and TRBJ2-2; tentatively, D is TRBD2 (5 bases). The CDR3 is 16 residues long. Germline CDR1 reads SSHAT; CDR2 reads FNYEAQ (reference sequence). The V gene lost 10 bases and the J gene lost 0 bases, with 18 bases spanning the gap. For the CDR3, the DNA is TGTGCCATCACCCACGAAGCGGCCCCGAACACCGGGGAGCTGTTTTTT. Its protein product is CAITHEAAPNTGELFF.

The chain uses TRBV6-5 and TRBJ2-5, with D possibly TRBD2 on 7 matching bases. V lost 7 bases to trimming and J lost 6 bases, with 21 bases between them. CDR1 MNHEY and CDR2 SVGAGI come from the germline V gene. This CDR3 contains 15 residues. This chain's CDR3 is CASTKGAGAWKTQYF. In nucleotides, the CDR3 is TGTGCCAGCACCAAGGGTGCGGGGGCTTGGAAGACCCAGTACTTC.